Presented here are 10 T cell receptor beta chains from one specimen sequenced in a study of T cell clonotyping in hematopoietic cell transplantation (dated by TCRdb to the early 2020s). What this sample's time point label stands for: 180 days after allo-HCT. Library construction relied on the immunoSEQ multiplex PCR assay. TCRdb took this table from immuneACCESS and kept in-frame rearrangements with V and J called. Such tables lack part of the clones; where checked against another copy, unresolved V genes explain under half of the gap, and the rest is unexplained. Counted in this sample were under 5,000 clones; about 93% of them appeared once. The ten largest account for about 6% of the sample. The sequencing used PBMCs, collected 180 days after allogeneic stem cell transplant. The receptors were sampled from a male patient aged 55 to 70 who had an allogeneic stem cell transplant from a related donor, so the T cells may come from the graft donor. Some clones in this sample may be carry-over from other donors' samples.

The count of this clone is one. CDR3: CASSLDGASTDTQYF. For the CDR3, the DNA is TGTGCCAGCAGCCTCGATGGAGCTAGCACAGATACGCAGTATTTT. The rearrangement joins TRBV7-9 to TRBJ2-3; D unclear. V was clipped by 5 bases and J by 0 bases, with 12 bases between them. The length of the CDR3 is 15 residues. Germline V gene lookup returns CDR1 SEHNR and CDR2 FQNEAQ (reference sequence).

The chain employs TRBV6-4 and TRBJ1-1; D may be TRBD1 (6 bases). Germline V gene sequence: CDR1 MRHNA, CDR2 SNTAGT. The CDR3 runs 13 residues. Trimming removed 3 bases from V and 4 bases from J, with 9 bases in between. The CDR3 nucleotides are TGTGCCAGCAGTGAGGGGGCGCGCACTGAAGCTTTCTTT. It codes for CASSEGARTEAFF.

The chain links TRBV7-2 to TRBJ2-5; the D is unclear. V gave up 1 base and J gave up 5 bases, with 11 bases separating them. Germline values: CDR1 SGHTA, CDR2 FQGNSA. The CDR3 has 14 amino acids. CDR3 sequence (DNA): TGTGCCAGCAGCTTAGAATGGGGTGGGGAGACCCAGTACTTC. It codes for CASSLEWGGETQYF. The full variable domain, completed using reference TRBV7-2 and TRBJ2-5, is GAGVSQSPSNKVTEKGKDVELRCDPISGHTALYWYRQSLGQGLEFLIYFQGNSAPDKSGLPSDRFSAERTGGSVSTLTIQRTQQEDSAVYLCASSLEWGGETQYFGPGTRLLVL.

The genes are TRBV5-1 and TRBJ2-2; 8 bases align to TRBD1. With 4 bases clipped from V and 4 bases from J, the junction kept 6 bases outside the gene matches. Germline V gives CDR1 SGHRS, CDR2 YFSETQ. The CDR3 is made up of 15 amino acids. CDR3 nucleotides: TGCGCCAGCAGCACCGGACAGGGAAGCACCGGGGAGCTGTTTTTT. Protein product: CASSTGQGSTGELFF. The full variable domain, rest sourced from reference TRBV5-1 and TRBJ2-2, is KAGVTQTPRYLIKTRGQQVTLSCSPISGHRSVSWYQQTPGQGLQFLFEYFSETQRNKGNFPGRFSGRQFSNSRSEMNVSTLELGDSALYLCASSTGQGSTGELFFGEGSRLTVL.

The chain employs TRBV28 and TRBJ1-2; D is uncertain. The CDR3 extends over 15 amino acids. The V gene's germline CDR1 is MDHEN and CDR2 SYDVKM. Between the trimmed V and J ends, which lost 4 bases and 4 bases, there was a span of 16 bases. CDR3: CASSSQGRIFYGYTF. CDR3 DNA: TGTGCCAGCAGTTCCCAAGGACGGATCTTCTATGGCTACACCTTC.

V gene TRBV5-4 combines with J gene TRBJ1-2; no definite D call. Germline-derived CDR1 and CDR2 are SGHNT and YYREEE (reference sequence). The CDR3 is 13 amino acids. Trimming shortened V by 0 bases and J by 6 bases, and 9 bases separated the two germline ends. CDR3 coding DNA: TGTGCCAGCAGCTTGGTAGGAGGTCATGGCTACACCTTC. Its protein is CASSLVGGHGYTF. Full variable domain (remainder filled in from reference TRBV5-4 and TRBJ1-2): ETGVTQSPTHLIKTRGQQVTLRCSSQSGHNTVSWYQQALGQGPQFIFQYYREEENGRGNFPPRFSGLQFPNYSSELNVNALELDDSALYLCASSLVGGHGYTFGSGTRLTVV.

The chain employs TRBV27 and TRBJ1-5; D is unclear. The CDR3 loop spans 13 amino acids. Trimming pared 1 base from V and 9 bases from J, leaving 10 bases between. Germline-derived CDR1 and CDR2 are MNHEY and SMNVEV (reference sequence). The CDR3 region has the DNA TGTGCCAGCAGTTTATGGGATCAAGGGCCCCAGCATTTT. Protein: CASSLWDQGPQHF.

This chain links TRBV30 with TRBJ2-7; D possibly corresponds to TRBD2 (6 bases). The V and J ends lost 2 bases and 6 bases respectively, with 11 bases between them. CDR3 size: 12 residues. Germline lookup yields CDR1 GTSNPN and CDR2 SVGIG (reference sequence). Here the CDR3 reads CAWSSGDGEQYF. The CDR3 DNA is TGTGCCTGGAGTTCGGGGGACGGCGAGCAGTACTTC.

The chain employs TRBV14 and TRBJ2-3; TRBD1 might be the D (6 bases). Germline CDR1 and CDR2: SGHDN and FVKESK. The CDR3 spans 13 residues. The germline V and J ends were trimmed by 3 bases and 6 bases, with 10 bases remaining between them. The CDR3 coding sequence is TGTGCCAGCAGCCAGGGGGCGCGGGATACGCAGTATTTT. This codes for CASSQGARDTQYF.

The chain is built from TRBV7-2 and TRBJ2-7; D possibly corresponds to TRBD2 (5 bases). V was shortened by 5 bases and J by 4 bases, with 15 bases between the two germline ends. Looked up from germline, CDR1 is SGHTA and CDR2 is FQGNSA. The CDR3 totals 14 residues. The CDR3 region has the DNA TGTGCCAGCAGCCAAGGGAGAAACGCATACGAGCAGTACTTC. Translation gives CASSQGRNAYEQYF. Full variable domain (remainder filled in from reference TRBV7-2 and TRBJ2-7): GAGVSQSPSNKVTEKGKDVELRCDPISGHTALYWYRQSLGQGLEFLIYFQGNSAPDKSGLPSDRFSAERTGGSVSTLTIQRTQQEDSAVYLCASSQGRNAYEQYFGPGTRLTVT.